This T cell receptor beta chain was identified during a study of cytomegalovirus exposure and HLA in healthy donors (dated by TCRdb to about 2017). Looking at the study overall: In an earlier analysis of under 600 of the donors, about 270 Gb of sequence data and approximately 120 million unique TCR beta sequences from 150 million to 200 million T cells were reported. All discovery cohort repertoires had been generated using a single sequencing platform. To decide whether each TCR beta V gene segment behaved as functional or pseudogenic, an earlier analysis of some 580 of the donors relied on high-throughput TCR beta sequencing. The study combined high-throughput TCR immunosequencing, statistical association of individual TCRs with disease status, and machine learning to predict cytomegalovirus infection status. The aim of the study was to test whether cataloging public T cell receptors could identify signatures of past pathogen exposure. Donor age, sex, ethnicity and CMV serostatus were collected together with the repertoire data. A later analysis re-examined previously published TCR beta repertoires from just over 650 donors and added high-resolution HLA genotyping to investigate patterns of TCR occurrence. Besides the first cohort of 666 subjects, a separate validation cohort made up of over 95 different subjects was used. The T cell repertoires of around 730 subjects were profiled by immunosequencing and related to cytomegalovirus serostatus. Class I and class II HLA loci were covered by the typing at four-digit resolution. Among several hundred genotyped donors of the cohort, an average of roughly 230,000 unique TCR beta nucleotide sequences was sequenced per donor, of which about 18% were non-productive. The number of typed donors differed by locus: about 620-640 for A, B, C, DRB1 and DQB1; roughly 510 for DQA1; 606 for DPA1; and around 450 for DPB1. In the later analysis, no new phenotypic data were used to find candidate immune exposures; instead, reliance was placed on TCR beta sequences and their occurrence across donors. Among the roughly 400 genotyped donors, around 81% belonged to the genetic ancestry cluster associated with self-reported Caucasian donors. An early release covering roughly 600 HLA-typed donors comprised about 310 gigabases of sequencing data and around 80 million unique TCR sequences. A later genetic analysis used genome-wide SNP genotypes for about 65% of the roughly 700 donors, treating that subset as a discovery cohort. Roughly five DR-DQ haplotypes were handled as single units for association and clustering, since linkage in the cohort was strong.

CDR1 and CDR2 are read off the germline V gene (reference sequence) as SEHNR and FQNEAQ. Measured from the cysteine to the phenylalanine, the CDR3 is 11 residues long. Just the 33-base CDR3 DNA is kept, in frame starting at base 1. A distance of 3 bases separates the germline ends of V and J, which lose 1 base and 8 bases respectively. Study-level results and caveats: This cohort had only TCR beta chains sequenced, and the lack of alpha or paired-chain data limited which features could be detected. While some public TCRs were present in many individuals, most TCR sequences turned up only very rarely across donors. Assigning TCR associations to individual alleles was difficult when HLA alleles, especially DR and DQ, strongly co-occurred. In the study, approximately 150 TCR beta chains were listed as associated with cytomegalovirus. In both the original and validation cohorts, the classifier was reported to diagnose cytomegalovirus status with high specificity and sensitivity. The 87-base-pair reads could not distinguish some IMGT-functional V segments, including TRBV6-2 and TRBV6-3, so those segments were excluded. The authors suggested that the approach could potentially be extended to other disease states and immunological phenotypes. Because counts were too low, seventeen rarely observed V segments, including chromosome 9 orphons, were left out of the earlier analysis of roughly 600 of the donors. A later analysis reported that several top co-occurrence clusters appeared linked to parvovirus B19, influenza, CMV and Epstein-Barr virus. In a later analysis, HLA-associated TCR beta chains were found to be more clonally expanded and to have lower generation probabilities than equally common non-associated chains. CMV serostatus was the only immune exposure information available for the cohort. A later genetic analysis associated a missense DCLRE1C variant with V-gene and J-gene trimming of TCR beta chains, and an independent cohort replicated the association. Presence/absence analyses assumed roughly uniform sequencing depth across donors, an assumption that may not hold. A further reported finding was that TCR beta sequences accurately predicted the HLA-A and HLA-B alleles for most subjects in the first cohort. An earlier analysis of 587 of the donors showed that most TCR beta V segments appeared in productive rearrangements either about 90% or about 30% of the time, which broadly matched IMGT annotations. HLA typing was unavailable for some donors at each locus, so association tests used only the typed subset. A few of the identified cytomegalovirus-associated TCR beta chains were confirmed in vitro to be specific for cytomegalovirus antigens. In a later analysis, the rate of TCR association differed among HLA loci, with DRB1 alleles having the most associated TCRs and HLA-C alleles having the fewest. The sequencing pipeline was judged likely to have produced a cluster of highly shared sequence variants as a technical artifact. Correlated functional status among segregating V segments might be attributable to linkage disequilibrium, but an unknown experimental factor could not be ruled out. Compared with the approximately 600-donor mean, donors in an Asian-associated ancestry cluster had fewer N-insertions in productive TCRs, according to a later genetic analysis. Specific HLA alleles were associated with 15,000 to 20,000 TCR beta sequences at a false discovery rate of 0.05 in a later analysis. Most CMV-associated TCR beta chains appeared to be HLA-restricted in a later analysis, and the HLA associations seemed to be driven largely by CMV exposure.

The library was generated by the immunoSEQ multiplex PCR assay. The multiplex PCR relied on a mix of 60 forward primers for TCR Vbeta segments and 13 reverse primers for TCR Jbeta segments. Amplification of the CDR3 region of rearranged TCR beta genes was performed with a multiplex PCR assay on genomic DNA. On the Illumina HiSeq System, the amplified TCR beta libraries were sequenced as 87-base-pair reads. The study's own analysis went as follows. Across the roughly 700 repertoires, a later analysis counted 80 million or so unique TCR beta chains, roughly 11 million of which were shared by at least two donors. A nearest-neighbor algorithm error-corrected the raw reads and collapsed the reads into unique sequences, merging closely related sequences to remove PCR and sequencing errors. Alignment of CDR3 sequences to IMGT reference sequences was used to assign V, D and J gene segments. For a sequence to be retained, a match of at least six nucleotides was required to both a V gene segment and a J gene segment. A rearrangement was called productive if the CDR3 had no stop codons and remained in frame with V and J, and every other rearrangement was called non-productive. Following IMGT convention, CDR3 was defined as the stretch from the second conserved V-encoded cysteine to the conserved J-encoded phenylalanine. The earlier analysis of about 640 of the donors excluded any sequence lacking an unambiguous match to a single V gene segment. In an earlier analysis of 587 of the donors, V segments were called functional above 56.7% productive rearrangements and were called segregating when the between-donor standard deviation exceeded 5%. A statistical classification framework was built to diagnose cytomegalovirus status from the catalog of TCR beta chain sequences. In a later analysis, TCR nucleotide sequences were compared against IMGT/GENE-DB human TR gene sequences so that V and J genes could be assigned. Using the TCRdist pipeline, a later analysis assigned CDR3 sequences along with most-parsimonious VDJ recombination scenarios. In a later analysis, each TCR beta chain was defined by its CDR3 amino acid sequence together with its V-gene family, and reads without a unique V-gene family were excluded. To address suspected cross-contamination and a sequencing artifact, a later analysis removed roughly 580 highly shared, low-generation-probability nucleotide sequences. A later analysis calculated a clonal expansion index for each public chain from normalized within-repertoire ranks of inferred template counts. A later analysis computed generation probabilities with a VDJ recombination model fitted to out-of-frame rearrangements, and checked the results against IGoR. Hypergeometric tests were used in a later analysis to score TCR-TCR, TCR-HLA and TCR-CMV co-occurrence, with a repertoire-size bias correction applied to the TCR pairs. False discovery rates were estimated in a later analysis by permuting HLA or CMV assignments 20 times. In a later analysis, co-occurring TCRs were grouped using DBSCAN, and TCRdist sequence similarity was added for clustering within HLA-allele-positive subsets. Co-occurrence clustering excluded repertoires with fewer than 30,000 or more than 120,000 public chains, plus five with anomalous nucleotide sharing. TCRdb took this table from immuneACCESS and kept in-frame rearrangements with V and J called. Such tables lack part of the clones; where checked against another copy, unresolved V genes explain under half of the gap, and the rest is unexplained. That table is the source of V, J and clone size, and D and trimming were worked out from the DNA. This sample has 180,000 or so clones in its table, and less than 90% of those were observed once. Together, the top ten hold roughly 0.33% of the sample.

Of note for this clone: Its cognate antigen has yet to be identified. Per-nucleotide qualities are absent, and no much larger clonotype sits a single base away.

The cohort consisted of 670 or so healthy bone marrow donors. All cohort members were sampled while nominally healthy, although unrecorded immune exposures were likely present. The donor tested CMV seronegative and was one of the 352 seronegative cohort members. Each donor provided a peripheral blood sample, and peripheral blood mononuclear cells were used for TCR beta sequencing. Genomic DNA was extracted from the blood cell samples with the Qiagen DNeasy Blood Extraction Kit. The chain is made from TRBV7-9 and TRBJ2-1; no D gene can be assigned with confidence. The clonotype was recovered from a woman between 25 and 40 years old in good health and CMV-seronegative. Sequences were obtained from PBMCs. The bases read TGTGCCAGCAGCTTAGGAGATGAGCAGTTCTTC. This translates into CASSLGDEQFF. With the rest looked up from the reference TRBV7-9 and TRBJ2-1 genes rather than sequenced, the full variable domain is DTGVSQNPRHKITKRGQNVTFRCDPISEHNRLYWYRQTLGQGPEFLTYFQNEAQLEKSRLLSDRFSAERPKGSFSTLEIQRTEQGDSAMYLCASSLGDEQFFGPGTRLTVL.